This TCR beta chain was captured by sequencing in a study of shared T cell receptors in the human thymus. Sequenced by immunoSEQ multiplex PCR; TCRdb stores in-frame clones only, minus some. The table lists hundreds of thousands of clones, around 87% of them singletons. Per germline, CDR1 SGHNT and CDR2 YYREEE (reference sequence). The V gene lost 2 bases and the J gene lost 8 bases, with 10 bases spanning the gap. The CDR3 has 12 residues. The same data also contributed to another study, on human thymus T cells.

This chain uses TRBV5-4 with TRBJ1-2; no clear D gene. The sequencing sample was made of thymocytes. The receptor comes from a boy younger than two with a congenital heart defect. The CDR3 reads CASSFESGGYTF. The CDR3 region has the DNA TGTGCCAGCAGCTTCGAATCTGGCGGCTACACCTTC.